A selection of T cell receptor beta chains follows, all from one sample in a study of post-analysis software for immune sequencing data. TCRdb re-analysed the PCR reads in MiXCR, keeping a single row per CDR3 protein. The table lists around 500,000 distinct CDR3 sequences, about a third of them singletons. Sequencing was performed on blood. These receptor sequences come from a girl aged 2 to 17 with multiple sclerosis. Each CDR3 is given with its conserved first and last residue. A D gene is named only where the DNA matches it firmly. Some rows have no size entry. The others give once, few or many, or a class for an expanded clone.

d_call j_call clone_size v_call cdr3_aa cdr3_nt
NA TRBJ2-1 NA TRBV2 CASSELQLSIFNEQFF TGTGCCAGCAGTGAACTCCAACTCTCAATTTTCAATGAGCAGTTCTTC
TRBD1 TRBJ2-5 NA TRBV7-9 CASSLGDRGTQETQYF TGTGCCAGCAGCTTAGGGGACAGGGGGACTCAAGAGACCCAGTACTTC
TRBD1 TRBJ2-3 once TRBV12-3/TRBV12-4 CASSVPWGQGSTDTQYF TGTGCCAGCAGTGTCCCCTGGGGACAGGGATCCACAGATACGCAGTATTTT
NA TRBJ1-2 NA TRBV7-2 CASSPTGPYGYTF TGTGCCAGCAGCCCGACGGGACCCTATGGCTACACCTTC
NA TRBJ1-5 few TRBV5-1 CASSPYPGQPQHF TGCGCCAGCAGCCCCTACCCCGGTCAGCCCCAGCATTTT
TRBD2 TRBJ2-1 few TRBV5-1 CASSAGLAGGLSYNEQFF TGCGCCAGCAGCGCCGGACTAGCGGGGGGACTCTCCTACAATGAGCAGTTCTTC
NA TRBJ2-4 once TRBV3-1 CASSHPGEAKNIQYF TGTGCCAGCAGCCACCCAGGGGAGGCCAAAAACATTCAGTACTTC
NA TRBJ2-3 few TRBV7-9 CASSSGWAANTDTQYF TGTGCCAGCAGTTCTGGGTGGGCGGCTAACACAGATACGCAGTATTTT
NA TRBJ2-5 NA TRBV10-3 CAISDLRGRETQYF TGTGCCATCAGTGATCTGCGGGGCCGAGAGACCCAGTACTTC
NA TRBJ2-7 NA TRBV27 CASSPLPGAYEQYF TGTGCCAGCAGTCCTCTACCGGGGGCGTACGAGCAGTACTTC
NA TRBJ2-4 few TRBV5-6 CASSSLNEVTKNIQYF TGTGCCAGCAGCTCTCTGAACGAGGTGACCAAAAACATTCAGTACTTC
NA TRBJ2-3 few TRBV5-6 CASSSDTYTDTQYF TGTGCCAGCAGCTCGGACACCTACACAGATACGCAGTATTTT
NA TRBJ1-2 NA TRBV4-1 CASSPPEVGYGYTF TGCGCCAGCAGCCCTCCTGAGGTTGGCTATGGCTACACCTTC
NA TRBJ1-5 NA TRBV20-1 CSTKHSNQPQHF TGCAGTACCAAGCATAGCAATCAGCCCCAGCATTTT
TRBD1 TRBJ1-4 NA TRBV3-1 CASSVRTGGNEKLFF TGTGCCAGCAGCGTTAGGACAGGGGGAAATGAAAAACTGTTTTTT
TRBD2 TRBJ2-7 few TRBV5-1 CASSLASGGQTLSYEQYF TGCGCCAGCAGCTTGGCTAGCGGGGGGCAAACCCTCTCCTACGAGCAGTACTTC
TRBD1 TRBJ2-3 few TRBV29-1 CSVAGQGANTQYF TGCAGCGTTGCGGGACAGGGGGCAAATACGCAGTATTTT
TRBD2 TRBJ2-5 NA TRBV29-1 CSVEDLWVAGGSIGEQYF TGCAGCGTTGAAGATCTTTGGGTTGCGGGGGGGAGTATAGGTGAGCAGTACTTC
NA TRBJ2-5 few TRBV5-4 CASSWQRGGETQYF TGTGCCAGCAGCTGGCAACGGGGCGGGGAGACCCAGTACTTC
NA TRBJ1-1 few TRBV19 CASTPGSVNTEAFF TGTGCCAGTACCCCTGGGTCGGTGAACACTGAAGCTTTCTTT
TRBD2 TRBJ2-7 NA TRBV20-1 CSASRGVPGDYEQYF TGCAGTGCTAGTAGGGGTGTGCCGGGGGACTACGAGCAATACTTC
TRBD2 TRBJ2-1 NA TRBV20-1 CSASLAGGNEQFF TGCAGTGCTAGCCTTGCGGGGGGTAATGAGCAGTTCTTC
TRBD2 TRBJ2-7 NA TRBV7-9 CASSFGTSGVYEQYF TGTGCCAGCAGCTTCGGGACTAGCGGGGTCTACGAGCAGTACTTC
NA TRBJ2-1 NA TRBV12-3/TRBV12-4 CASSLGTLYADEQFF TGTGCCAGCAGTTTGGGGACTCTTTATGCCGATGAGCAGTTCTTC
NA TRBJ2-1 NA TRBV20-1 CSASPAPETQFF TGCAGTGCTAGCCCCGCTCCGGAGACCCAGTTCTTC
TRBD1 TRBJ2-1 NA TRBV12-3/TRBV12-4 CASLEGQGRGEQFF TGTGCCAGTCTGGAGGGACAGGGGCGGGGTGAGCAGTTCTTC
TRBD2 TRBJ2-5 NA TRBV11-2 CASSLDPGSGVLYQETQYF TGTGCCAGCAGCTTGGACCCGGGAAGCGGGGTACTGTACCAAGAGACCCAGTACTTC
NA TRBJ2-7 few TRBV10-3 CAISEFPRDYEQYF TGTGCCATCAGTGAGTTCCCCAGGGACTACGAGCAGTACTTC
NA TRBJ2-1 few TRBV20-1 CSAPKPGAGNEQFF TGCAGTGCTCCCAAACCCGGGGCGGGCAATGAGCAGTTCTTC